The 5 T cell receptor beta chains below were found in one sample sequenced in a study of T cells after yellow fever vaccination. TCRdb re-called the 5' RACE reads with MiXCR, one entry per CDR3 protein. The sample records about 63,000 distinct CDR3 sequences, approximately 7% being singletons. Material: CD8+ T cells sorted from PBMCs, obtained 15 days after the yellow fever booster vaccination. The receptors shown here come from a young man who received the YFV17D yellow fever vaccine.

The table lists this clonotype with many counts. CDR3 in DNA: TGTGCCAGCAGTTACCTCCGGGAGGAGGGTTCACCCCTCCACTTT. It encodes CASSYLREEGSPLHF. The chain uses TRBV6-5 and TRBJ1-6; D unclear. There are 15 residues in the CDR3. Germline-derived CDR1 and CDR2 are MNHEY and SVGAGI. V was shortened by 2 bases and J by 9 bases, with 14 bases between the two germline ends.

The sample holds many counts of this clonotype. The J gene is TRBJ2-7, the V gene TRBV6-1; D perhaps matches TRBD2 (7 bases). The V gene lost 7 bases and the J gene lost 2 bases, with 24 bases spanning the gap. CDR3 size: 17 residues. Per the germline V gene, CDR1 is MNHNS and CDR2 is SASEGT. DNA for the CDR3: TGTGCCAGCAACGGCAGCGGCAGGGAGGGGGGGACCTACGAGCAGTACTTC. Translating it yields CASNGSGREGGTYEQYF.

In its sample, this clonotype was seen many times. The chain has TRBV7-3 and TRBJ2-1; 10 nucleotides match TRBD1. J was trimmed by 8 bases and V by 6 bases; bases with no gene match: 13. Germline CDR1 reads SGHTA; CDR2 reads FQGTGA. There are 16 residues in the CDR3. CDR3 bases: TGTGCCAGCAGATCGGCAAGGGACAGGGGAGGGCATGAGCAGTTCTTC. Amino acid sequence: CASRSARDRGGHEQFF.

This clonotype appeared many times. The chain couples TRBV30 to TRBJ2-6, with D possibly being TRBD1 (5 bases). This CDR3 is 18 amino acids long. Deletions cut 2 bases from V and 2 bases from J, with 19 bases between. The V gene's germline CDR1 is GTSNPN and CDR2 SVGIG (reference sequence). CDR3 region: CAWSWGIRVEAGANVLTF. Here the CDR3 DNA reads TGTGCCTGGAGTTGGGGCATCCGGGTAGAAGCTGGGGCCAACGTCCTGACTTTC. Full variable domain (outside the CDR3, taken from reference TRBV30 and TRBJ2-6): SQTIHQWPATLVQPVGSPLSLECTVEGTSNPNLYWYRQAAGRGLQLLFYSVGIGQISSEVPQNLSASRPQDRQFILSSKKLLLSDSGFYLCAWSWGIRVEAGANVLTFGAGSRLTVL.

There are a few counts of this clonotype. The junction departs from germline at one end; a sequencing error may be responsible. The chain joins TRBV12-3 or TRBV12-4 to TRBJ2-5, with 8 bases identical to TRBD2. This CDR3 is 18 amino acids long. CDR3 sequence: CTSSLHFELAGFQETQYF. The DNA of the CDR3 is TGTACCAGCAGTTTACATTTTGAGTTAGCGGGATTCCAAGAGACCCAGTACTTC.